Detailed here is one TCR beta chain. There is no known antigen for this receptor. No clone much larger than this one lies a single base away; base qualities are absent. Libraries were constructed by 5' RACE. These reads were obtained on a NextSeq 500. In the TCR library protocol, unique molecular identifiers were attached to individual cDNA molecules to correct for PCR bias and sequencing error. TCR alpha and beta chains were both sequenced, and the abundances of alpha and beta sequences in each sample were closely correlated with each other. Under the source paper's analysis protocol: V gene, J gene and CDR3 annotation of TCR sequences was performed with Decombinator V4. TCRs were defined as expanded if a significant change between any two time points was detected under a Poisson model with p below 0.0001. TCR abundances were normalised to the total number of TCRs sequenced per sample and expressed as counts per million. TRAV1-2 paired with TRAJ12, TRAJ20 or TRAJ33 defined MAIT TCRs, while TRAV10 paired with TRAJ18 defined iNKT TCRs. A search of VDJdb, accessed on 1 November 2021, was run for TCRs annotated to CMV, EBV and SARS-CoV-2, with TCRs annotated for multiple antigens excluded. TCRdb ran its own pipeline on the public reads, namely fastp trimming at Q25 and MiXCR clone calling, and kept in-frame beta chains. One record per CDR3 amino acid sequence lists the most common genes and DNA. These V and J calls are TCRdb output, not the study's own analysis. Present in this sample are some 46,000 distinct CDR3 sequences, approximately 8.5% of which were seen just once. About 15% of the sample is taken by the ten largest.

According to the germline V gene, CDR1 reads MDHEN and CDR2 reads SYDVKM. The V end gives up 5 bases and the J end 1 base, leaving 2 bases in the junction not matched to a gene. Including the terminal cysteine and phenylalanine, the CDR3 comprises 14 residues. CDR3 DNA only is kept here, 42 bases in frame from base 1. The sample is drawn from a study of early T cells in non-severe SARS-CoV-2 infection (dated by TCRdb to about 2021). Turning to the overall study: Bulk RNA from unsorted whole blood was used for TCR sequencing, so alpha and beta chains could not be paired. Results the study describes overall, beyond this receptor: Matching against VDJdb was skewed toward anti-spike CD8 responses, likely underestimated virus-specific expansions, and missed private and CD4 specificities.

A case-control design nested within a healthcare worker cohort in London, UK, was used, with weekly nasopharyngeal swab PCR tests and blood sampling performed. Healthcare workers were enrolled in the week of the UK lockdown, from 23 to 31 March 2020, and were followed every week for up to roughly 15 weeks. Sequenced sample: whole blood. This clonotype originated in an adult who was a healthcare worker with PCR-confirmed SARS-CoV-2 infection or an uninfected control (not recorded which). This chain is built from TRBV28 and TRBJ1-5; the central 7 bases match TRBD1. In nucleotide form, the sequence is TGTGCCAGCAGTGGACAGGTGAGCAATCAGCCCCAGCATTTT. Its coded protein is CASSGQVSNQPQHF.